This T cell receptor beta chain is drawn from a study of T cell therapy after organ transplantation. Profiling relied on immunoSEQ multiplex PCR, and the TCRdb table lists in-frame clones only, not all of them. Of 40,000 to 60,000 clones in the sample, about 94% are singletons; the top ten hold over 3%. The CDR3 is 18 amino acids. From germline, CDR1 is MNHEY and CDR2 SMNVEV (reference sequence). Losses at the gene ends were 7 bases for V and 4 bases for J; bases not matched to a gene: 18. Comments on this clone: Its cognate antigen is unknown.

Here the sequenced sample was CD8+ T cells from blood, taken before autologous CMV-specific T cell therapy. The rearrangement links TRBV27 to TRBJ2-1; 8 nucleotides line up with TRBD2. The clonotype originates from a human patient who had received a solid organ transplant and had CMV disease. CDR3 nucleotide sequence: TGTGCCAGCACCCAACGGGACGGCGGGAGGCAGCTTTACAATGAGCAGTTCTTC. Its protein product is CASTQRDGGRQLYNEQFF.